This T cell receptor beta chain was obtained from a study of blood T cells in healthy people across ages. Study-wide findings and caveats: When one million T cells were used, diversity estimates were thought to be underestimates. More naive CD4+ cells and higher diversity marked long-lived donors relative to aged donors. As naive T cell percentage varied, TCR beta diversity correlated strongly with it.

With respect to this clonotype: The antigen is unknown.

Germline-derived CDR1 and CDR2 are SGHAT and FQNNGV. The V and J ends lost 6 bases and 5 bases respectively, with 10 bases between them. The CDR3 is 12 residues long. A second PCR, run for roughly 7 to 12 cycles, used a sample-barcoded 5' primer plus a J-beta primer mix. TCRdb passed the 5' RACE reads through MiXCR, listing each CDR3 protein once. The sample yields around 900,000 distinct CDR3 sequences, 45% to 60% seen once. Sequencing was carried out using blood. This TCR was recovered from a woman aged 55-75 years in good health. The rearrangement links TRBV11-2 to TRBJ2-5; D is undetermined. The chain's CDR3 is CASSRTMETQYF. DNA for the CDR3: TGTGCCAGCAGTCGAACGATGGAGACCCAGTACTTC.